This T cell receptor beta chain emerged from a study of blood T cells in healthy people across ages. Study-level information: The template switching approach captured approximately one barcoded beta molecule for every two T cells.

In this sample, this clonotype turned up many times. The CDR3 has 18 amino acids. The ends lost 3 bases at V and 3 bases at J; junction bases unmatched: 8. Germline CDR1 is KGHSH and CDR2 is LQKENI. A J-beta primer mix and a sample-barcoded 5' primer were used in a second PCR of roughly 7 to 12 cycles. In TCRdb, the 5' RACE reads were re-called with MiXCR into one record per CDR3 protein. This repertoire shows roughly 650,000 distinct CDR3 sequences, about 30% found once; its top ten account for 15% to 17%. There were at least 6 micrograms of total RNA extracted from every sample. Sequenced input: blood. This TCR was sampled from a woman older than 75 in good health. The chain is built from TRBV18 and TRBJ2-5; 15 positions match TRBD2. CDR3 in amino acids: CASSPNGLAGGSEETQYF. CDR3 sequence (DNA): TGTGCCAGCTCACCCAACGGACTAGCGGGGGGGTCCGAAGAGACCCAGTACTTC.